A selection of T cell receptor beta chains follows, all from one sample in a study of T cell responses to AZD1222 COVID-19 vaccine. The protocol was immunoSEQ multiplex PCR, while the TCRdb copy is restricted to in-frame clones and leaves out a portion. The sample has roughly 190,000 clones, 90% to 95% seen once. This specimen consisted of peripheral blood, obtained on day 0 of AZD1222 vaccination. The receptors were sampled from an adult in good health. The CDR3 runs from the conserved cysteine through the conserved F or W. The D gene is left open where the match is weak. Not all rows give a size; the values are once, few, many and, for expanded clones, a class.

v_gene,j_gene,d_gene,abundance,CDR3nt,CDR3aa
TRBV6-5,TRBJ1-1,.,.,TGTGCCAGCAGTACTGGACAGCTCACTGAAGCTTTCTTT,CASSTGQLTEAFF
TRBV6-5,TRBJ2-7,.,once,TGTGCCAGCAGAGGCAGCTCCTACGAGCAGTACTTC,CASRGSSYEQYF
TRBV19,TRBJ2-1,.,.,TGTGCCAGTAGATCTAGGGGGTGGAGCGCCTACAATGAGCAGTTCTTC,CASRSRGWSAYNEQFF
TRBV3-1/TRBV3-2,TRBJ1-3,TRBD1,.,TGTGCCAGCAGCCCACGTGGGGCGGGGGACAGGAACACCATATATTTT,CASSPRGAGDRNTIYF
TRBV7-8,TRBJ1-2,TRBD1,.,TGTGCCAGCAGCACAAGGGCGGGACAGGGGGTTCTAGGCTATGGCTACACCTTC,CASSTRAGQGVLGYGYTF
TRBV14,TRBJ1-1,.,.,TGTGCCAGCAGCCAAGACTCTGGGAGAGGAAGGGAAGCTTTCTTT,CASSQDSGRGREAFF
TRBV5-1,TRBJ2-7,.,.,TGCGCCAGCAGCTCCCCGGGCCCCGGGGTGTACTTC,CASSSPGPGVYF
TRBV6-5,TRBJ2-1,.,.,TGTGCCAGCAGGGGACTCCTCGGTGGTGAGCAGTTCTTC,CASRGLLGGEQFF
TRBV29-1,TRBJ2-1,.,.,TGCAGCGTTCGAGGGGACAATGAGCAGTTCTTC,CSVRGDNEQFF
TRBV4-1,TRBJ2-7,.,.,TGCGCCAGCAGCCAAACGTACGCTTCTAGCGATGGTCTCGAGCAGTACTTC,CASSQTYASSDGLEQYF
TRBV5-1,TRBJ2-2,.,.,TGCGCCAGCAGCTTGAACAGCGGGACAGACCTCGGGGAGCTGTTTTTT,CASSLNSGTDLGELFF
TRBV28,TRBJ1-1,TRBD1,.,TGTGCCAGCAGTTACAACAGGGGATCGATCGGCACTGAAGCTTTCTTT,CASSYNRGSIGTEAFF
TRBV2,TRBJ1-6,TRBD1,.,TGTGCCAGCAGGGGCACAGGGGCATCCTATAATTCACCCCTCCACTTT,CASRGTGASYNSPLHF
TRBV7-9,TRBJ1-4,.,.,TGTGCCAGCAGCCAGGGTGAAAAACTGTTTTTT,CASSQGEKLFF
TRBV12-3/TRBV12-4,TRBJ1-5,.,.,TGTGCCATCTTAATCGGGCCCCAGCATTTT,CAILIGPQHF
TRBV7-2,TRBJ1-3,.,.,TGTGCCAGCAGCTTAGATAGCAGGGCGGGATATTTT,CASSLDSRAGYF
TRBV10-1,TRBJ2-2,.,.,TGCGCCAGCAGAGGGGAATTGGCCGGGGAGCTGTTTTTT,CASRGELAGELFF
TRBV30,TRBJ2-3,TRBD2,.,TGTGCCTGGAGTGATGGCGGGAGGATCACAGATACGCAGTATTTT,CAWSDGGRITDTQYF
TRBV5-5,TRBJ1-3,.,.,TGTGCCAGCACGTCAGGAAACACCATATATTTT,CASTSGNTIYF
TRBV18,TRBJ1-3,.,.,TGTGCCAGCTCACCACGGGGCAAGTCTGGAAACACCATATATTTT,CASSPRGKSGNTIYF
TRBV6-6,TRBJ2-7,.,.,TGTGCCAGCAGTTTACTGAGCTCCTACGAGCAGTACTTC,CASSLLSSYEQYF
TRBV12-3/TRBV12-4,TRBJ1-1,.,.,TGTGCCAGCAAGCAGGGTGTGTACACTGAAGCTTTCTTT,CASKQGVYTEAFF
TRBV6-1,TRBJ2-2,.,.,TGTGCCAGCAGTGCCCGATGGGGCGGGGACACCGGGGAGCTGTTTTTT,CASSARWGGDTGELFF
TRBV7-9,TRBJ1-2,.,.,TGTGCCAGCAGCTTACAGTCTCGAATCGCCGATGGCTACACCTTC,CASSLQSRIADGYTF
TRBV2,TRBJ2-7,.,.,TGTGCCAGCAGTCGTCAGGACTGTAGCCGACACCCTGAGCAGTACTTC,CASSRQDCSRHPEQYF
TRBV7-9,TRBJ2-1,.,.,TGTGCCAGCAGCCTCACTAGCCATCGAGGGAATGAGCAGTTCTTC,CASSLTSHRGNEQFF
TRBV21-1,TRBJ2-7,.,.,TGTGCCAGCAGCCCCGGGTGGGTAGACGAGCAGTACTTC,CASSPGWVDEQYF
TRBV5-4,TRBJ2-7,.,.,TGTGCCAGCAGCTTGGTCGAGTCTCCGGGCTCCTACGAGCAGTACTTC,CASSLVESPGSYEQYF
TRBV20-1,TRBJ1-2,.,.,TGCAGTGCGGGCAAAACCGGTGGCTACACCTTC,CSAGKTGGYTF
TRBV13,TRBJ1-1,.,.,TGTGCCAGCAGCTTAGGCGGGTCGAACAGCCCCTTTTACCAAAGTAGGTCCACTGAAGCTTTCTTT,CASSLGGSNSPFYQSRSTEAFF
TRBV7-8,TRBJ2-2,TRBD2,.,TGTGCCAGCAGCTTATTCTCTAGCGGGGGGAGAGGCACCGGGGAGCTGTTTTTT,CASSLFSSGGRGTGELFF
TRBV9,TRBJ2-1,TRBD2,once,TGTGCCAGCAGCGTAGGAAGGGTAGCGGGGTACAATGAGCAGTTCTTC,CASSVGRVAGYNEQFF
TRBV5-6,TRBJ2-7,TRBD2,.,TGTGCCAGCGGTTTGGGGACTAGCGGGAGTTACCCTTACGAGCAGTACTTC,CASGLGTSGSYPYEQYF
TRBV6-1,TRBJ2-1,.,.,TGTGCCAGCAGTGAAGGGCGGGGCAATGAGCAGTTCTTC,CASSEGRGNEQFF
TRBV4-1,TRBJ2-1,TRBD2,once,TGCGCCAGCAGCCAATTTTACACTAGCGGGGGGTACAATGAGCAGTTCTTC,CASSQFYTSGGYNEQFF
TRBV18,TRBJ2-7,.,.,TGTGCCAGCTCAGTGACAGTACCCTACGAGCAGTACTTC,CASSVTVPYEQYF
TRBV15,TRBJ1-2,.,once,TGTGCCACCAGCAGAGAGGGCAGGGGCTATGGCTACACCTTC,CATSREGRGYGYTF
TRBV5-5,TRBJ1-3,.,.,TGTGCCAGCAGCCGAGGTCAGGCTTCTGGAAACACCATATATTTT,CASSRGQASGNTIYF
TRBV27,TRBJ1-1,TRBD1,.,TGTGCCAGCCAAGGGACAGTCACTGAAGCTTTCTTT,CASQGTVTEAFF
TRBV28,TRBJ1-4,TRBD1,.,TGTGCCAGCAGGCGCAGGGGGGCTAATGAAAAACTGTTTTTT,CASRRRGANEKLFF
TRBV9,TRBJ2-5,.,.,TGTGCCAGCAGCGTAAGACCCTATACCCAAGAGACCCAGTACTTC,CASSVRPYTQETQYF